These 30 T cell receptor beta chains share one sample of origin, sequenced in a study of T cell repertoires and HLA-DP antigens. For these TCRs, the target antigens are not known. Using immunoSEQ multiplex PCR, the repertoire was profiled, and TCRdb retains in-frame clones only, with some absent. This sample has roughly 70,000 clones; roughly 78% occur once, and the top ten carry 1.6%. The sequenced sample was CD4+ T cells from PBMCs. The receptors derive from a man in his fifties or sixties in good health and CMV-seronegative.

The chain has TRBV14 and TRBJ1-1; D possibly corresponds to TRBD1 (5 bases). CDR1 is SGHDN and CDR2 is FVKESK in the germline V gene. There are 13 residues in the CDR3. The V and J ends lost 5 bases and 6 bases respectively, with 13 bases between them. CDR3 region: CASSATGFSEAFF. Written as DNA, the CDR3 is TGTGCCAGCAGCGCTACAGGCTTCTCTGAAGCTTTCTTT.

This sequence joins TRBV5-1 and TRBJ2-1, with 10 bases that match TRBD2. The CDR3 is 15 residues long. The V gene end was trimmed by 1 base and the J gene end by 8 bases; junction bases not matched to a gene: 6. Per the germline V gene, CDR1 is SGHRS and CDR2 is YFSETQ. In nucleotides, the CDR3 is TGCGCCAGCAGCTTGAGCGGGGGGGCTGGAGATGAGCAGTTCTTC. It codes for CASSLSGGAGDEQFF.

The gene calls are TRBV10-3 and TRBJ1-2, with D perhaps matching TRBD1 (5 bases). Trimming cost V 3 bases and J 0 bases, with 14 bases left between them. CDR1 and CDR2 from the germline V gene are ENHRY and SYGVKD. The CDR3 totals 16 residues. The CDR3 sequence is CAISEGDGQANYGYTF. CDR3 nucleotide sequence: TGTGCCATCAGTGAAGGGGACGGACAAGCTAACTATGGCTACACCTTC.

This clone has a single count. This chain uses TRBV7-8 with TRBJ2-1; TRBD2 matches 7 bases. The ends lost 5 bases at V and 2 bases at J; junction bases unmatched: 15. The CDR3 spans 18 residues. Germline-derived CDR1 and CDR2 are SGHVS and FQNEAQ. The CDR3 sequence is CASSLGLIGRPTYNEQFF. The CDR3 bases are TGTGCCAGCAGCCTGGGCCTGATCGGGAGGCCCACCTACAATGAGCAGTTCTTC. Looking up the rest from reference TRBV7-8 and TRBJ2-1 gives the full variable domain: GAGVSQSPRYKVAKRGQDVALRCDPISGHVSLFWYQQALGQGPEFLTYFQNEAQLDKSGLPSDRFFAERPEGSVSTLKIQRTQQEDSAVYLCASSLGLIGRPTYNEQFFGPGTRLTVL.

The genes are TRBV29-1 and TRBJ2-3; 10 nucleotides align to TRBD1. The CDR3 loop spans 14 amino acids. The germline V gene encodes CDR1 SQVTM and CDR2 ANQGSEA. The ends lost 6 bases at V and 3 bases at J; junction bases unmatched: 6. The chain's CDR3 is CSVGQGGWTDTQYF. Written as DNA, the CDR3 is TGCAGCGTAGGACAGGGGGGATGGACAGATACGCAGTATTTT.

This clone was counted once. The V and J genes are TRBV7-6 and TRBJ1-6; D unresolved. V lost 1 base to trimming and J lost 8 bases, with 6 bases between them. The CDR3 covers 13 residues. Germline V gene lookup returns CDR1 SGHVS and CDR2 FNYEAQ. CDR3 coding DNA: TGTGCCAGCAGCTTAGACCGGTATTCACCCCTCCACTTT. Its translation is CASSLDRYSPLHF.

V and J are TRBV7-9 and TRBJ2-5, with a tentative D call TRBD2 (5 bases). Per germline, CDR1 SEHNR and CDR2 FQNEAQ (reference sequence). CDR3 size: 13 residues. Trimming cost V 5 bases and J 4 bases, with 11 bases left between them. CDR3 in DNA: TGTGCCAGCAGCGAACTAGTTTCAGAGACCCAGTACTTC. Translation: CASSELVSETQYF.

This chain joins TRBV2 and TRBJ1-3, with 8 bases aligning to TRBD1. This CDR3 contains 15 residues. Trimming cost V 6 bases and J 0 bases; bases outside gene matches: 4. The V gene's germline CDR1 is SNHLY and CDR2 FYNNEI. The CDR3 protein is CASSRQGNSGNTIYF. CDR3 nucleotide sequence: TGTGCCAGCAGCCGACAGGGGAACTCTGGAAACACCATATATTTT.

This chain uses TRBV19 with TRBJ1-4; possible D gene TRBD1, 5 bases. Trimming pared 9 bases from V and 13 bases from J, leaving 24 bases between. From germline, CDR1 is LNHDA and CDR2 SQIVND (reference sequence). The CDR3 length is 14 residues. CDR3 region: CASNHGGAPQPLFF. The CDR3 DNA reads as TGTGCCAGCAACCATGGCGGGGCCCCGCAACCACTGTTTTTT.

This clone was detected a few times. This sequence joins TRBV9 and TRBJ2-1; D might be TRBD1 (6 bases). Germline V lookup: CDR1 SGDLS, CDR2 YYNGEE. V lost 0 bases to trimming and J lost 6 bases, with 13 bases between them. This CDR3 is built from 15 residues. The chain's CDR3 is CASSVGGLDINEQFF. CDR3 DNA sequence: TGTGCCAGCAGCGTAGGGGGGCTTGACATCAATGAGCAGTTCTTC.

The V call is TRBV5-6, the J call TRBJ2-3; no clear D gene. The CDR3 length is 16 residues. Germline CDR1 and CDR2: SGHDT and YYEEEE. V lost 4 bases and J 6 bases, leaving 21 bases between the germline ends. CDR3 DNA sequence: TGTGCCAGCAGCCCCCCTACCCCGGGCCGAGCGGATACGCAGTATTTT. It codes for CASSPPTPGRADTQYF. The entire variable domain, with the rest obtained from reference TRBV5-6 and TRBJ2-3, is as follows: DAGVTQSPTHLIKTRGQQVTLRCSPKSGHDTVSWYQQALGQGPQFIFQYYEEEERQRGNFPDRFSGHQFPNYSSELNVNALLLGDSALYLCASSPPTPGRADTQYFGPGTRLTVL.

The CDR3 DNA reads as TGTGCCTGGAGTGCGATGACAGGGCGGACAGATACGCAGTATTTT. Its protein is CAWSAMTGRTDTQYF. This chain connects TRBV30 to TRBJ2-3, with 7 nucleotides matching TRBD1. Unmatched junction bases numbered 7, after V lost 1 base and J lost 3 bases. This CDR3 comprises 15 residues. The V gene's germline CDR1 is GTSNPN and CDR2 SVGIG (reference sequence).

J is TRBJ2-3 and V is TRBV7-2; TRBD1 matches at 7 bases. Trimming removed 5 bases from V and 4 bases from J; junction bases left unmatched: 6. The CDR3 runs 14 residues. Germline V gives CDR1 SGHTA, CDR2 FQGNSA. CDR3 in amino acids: CASSPQGPPDTQYF. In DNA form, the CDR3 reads TGTGCCAGCAGCCCACAGGGGCCCCCAGATACGCAGTATTTT.

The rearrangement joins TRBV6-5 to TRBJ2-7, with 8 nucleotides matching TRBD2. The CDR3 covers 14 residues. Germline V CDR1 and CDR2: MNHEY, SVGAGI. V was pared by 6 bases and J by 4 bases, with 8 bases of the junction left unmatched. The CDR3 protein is CASREAGGVYEQYV. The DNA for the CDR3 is TGTGCCAGCAGAGAGGCGGGAGGCGTTTACGAGCAGTACGTC.

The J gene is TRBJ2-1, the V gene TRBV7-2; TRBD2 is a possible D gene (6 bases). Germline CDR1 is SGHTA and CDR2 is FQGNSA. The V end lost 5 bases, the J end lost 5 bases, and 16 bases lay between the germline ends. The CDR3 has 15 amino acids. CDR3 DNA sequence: TGTGCCAGCAGCCCGCGACGGAGGGCAGACAATGAGCAGTTCTTC. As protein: CASSPRRRADNEQFF.

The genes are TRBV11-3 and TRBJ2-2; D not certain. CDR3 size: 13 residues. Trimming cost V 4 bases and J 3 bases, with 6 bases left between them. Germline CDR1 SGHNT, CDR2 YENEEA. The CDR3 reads CASSYQDTGELFF. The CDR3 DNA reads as TGTGCCAGCAGCTACCAGGACACCGGGGAGCTGTTTTTT. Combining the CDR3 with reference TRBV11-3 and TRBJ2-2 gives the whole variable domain EAGVVQSPRYKIIEKKQPVAFWCNPISGHNTLYWYLQNLGQGPELLIRYENEEAVDDSQLPKDRFSAERLKGVDSTLKIQPAELGDSAVYLCASSYQDTGELFFGEGSRLTVL.

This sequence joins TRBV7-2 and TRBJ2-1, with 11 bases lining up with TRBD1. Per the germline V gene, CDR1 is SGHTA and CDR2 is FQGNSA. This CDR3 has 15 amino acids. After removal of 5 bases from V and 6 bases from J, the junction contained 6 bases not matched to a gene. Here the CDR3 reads CASSIAGTGGNEQFF. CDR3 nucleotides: TGTGCCAGCAGCATTGCCGGGACAGGGGGCAATGAGCAGTTCTTC.

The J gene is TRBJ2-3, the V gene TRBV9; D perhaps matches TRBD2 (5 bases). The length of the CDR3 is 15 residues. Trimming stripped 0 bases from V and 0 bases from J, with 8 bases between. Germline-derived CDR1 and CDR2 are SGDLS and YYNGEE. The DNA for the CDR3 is TGTGCCAGCAGCGTAGGGACTTCTAGCACAGATACGCAGTATTTT. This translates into CASSVGTSSTDTQYF.

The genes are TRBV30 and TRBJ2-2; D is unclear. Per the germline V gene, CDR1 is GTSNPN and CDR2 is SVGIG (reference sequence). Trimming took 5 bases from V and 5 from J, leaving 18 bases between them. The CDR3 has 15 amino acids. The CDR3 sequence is CAWVLGPSTTGELFF. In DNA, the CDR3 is TGTGCCTGGGTGTTAGGACCCTCAACAACCGGGGAGCTGTTTTTT.

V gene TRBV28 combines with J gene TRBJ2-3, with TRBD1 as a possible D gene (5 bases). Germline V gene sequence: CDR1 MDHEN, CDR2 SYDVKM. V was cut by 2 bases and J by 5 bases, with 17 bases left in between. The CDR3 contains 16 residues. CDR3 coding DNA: TGTGCCAGCAGTTTAGGGGTGGACAAGTTGGTAGATACGCAGTATTTT. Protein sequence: CASSLGVDKLVDTQYF.

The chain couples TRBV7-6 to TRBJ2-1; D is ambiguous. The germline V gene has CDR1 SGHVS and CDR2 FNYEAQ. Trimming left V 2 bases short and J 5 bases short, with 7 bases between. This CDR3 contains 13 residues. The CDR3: CASSLTLNNEQFF. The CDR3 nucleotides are TGTGCCAGCAGCTTAACACTGAACAATGAGCAGTTCTTC. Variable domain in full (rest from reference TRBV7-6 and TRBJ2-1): GAGVSQSPRYKVTKRGQDVALRCDPISGHVSLYWYRQALGQGPEFLTYFNYEAQQDKSGLPNDRFSAERPEGSISTLTIQRTEQRDSAMYRCASSLTLNNEQFFGPGTRLTVL.

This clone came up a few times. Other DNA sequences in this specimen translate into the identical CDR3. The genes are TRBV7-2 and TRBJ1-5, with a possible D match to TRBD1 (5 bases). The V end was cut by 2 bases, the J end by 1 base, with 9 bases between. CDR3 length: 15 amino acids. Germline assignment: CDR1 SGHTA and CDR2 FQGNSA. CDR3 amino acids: CASSLTGVSNQPQHF. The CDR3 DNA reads TGTGCCAGCAGCTTAACGGGGGTAAGCAATCAGCCCCAGCATTTT. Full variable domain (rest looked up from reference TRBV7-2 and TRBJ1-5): GAGVSQSPSNKVTEKGKDVELRCDPISGHTALYWYRQSLGQGLEFLIYFQGNSAPDKSGLPSDRFSAERTGGSVSTLTIQRTQQEDSAVYLCASSLTGVSNQPQHFGDGTRLSIL.

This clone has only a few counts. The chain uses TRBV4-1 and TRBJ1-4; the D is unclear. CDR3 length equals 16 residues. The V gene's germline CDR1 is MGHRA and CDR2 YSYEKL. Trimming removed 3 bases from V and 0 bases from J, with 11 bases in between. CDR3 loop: CASSHAGIATNEKLFF. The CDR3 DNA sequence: TGCGCCAGCAGCCATGCGGGGATTGCAACTAATGAAAAACTGTTTTTT.

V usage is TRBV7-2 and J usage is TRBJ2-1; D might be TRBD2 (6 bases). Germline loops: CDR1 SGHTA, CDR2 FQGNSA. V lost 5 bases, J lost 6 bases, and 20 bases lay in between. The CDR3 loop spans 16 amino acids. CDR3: CASSPRVGGVSNEQFF. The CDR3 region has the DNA TGTGCCAGCAGCCCCAGGGTTGGCGGGGTTAGCAATGAGCAGTTCTTC.

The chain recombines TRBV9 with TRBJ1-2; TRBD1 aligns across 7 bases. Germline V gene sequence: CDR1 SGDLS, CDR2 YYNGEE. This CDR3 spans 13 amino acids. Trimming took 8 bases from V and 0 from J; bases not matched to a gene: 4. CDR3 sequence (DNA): TGTGCCAGTACGGGACAGACTAACTATGGCTACACCTTC. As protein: CASTGQTNYGYTF.

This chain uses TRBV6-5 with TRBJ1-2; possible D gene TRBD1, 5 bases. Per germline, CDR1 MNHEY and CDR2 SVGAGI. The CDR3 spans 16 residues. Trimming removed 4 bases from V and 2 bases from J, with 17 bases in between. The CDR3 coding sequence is TGTGCCAGCAGTTCGATCCAGTGGTCAGGGAACTATGGCTACACCTTC. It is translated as CASSSIQWSGNYGYTF.

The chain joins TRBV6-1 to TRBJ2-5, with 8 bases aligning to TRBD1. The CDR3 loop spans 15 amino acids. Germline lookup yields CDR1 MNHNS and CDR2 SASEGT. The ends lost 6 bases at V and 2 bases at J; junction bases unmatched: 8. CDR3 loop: CASREDRTGQETQYF. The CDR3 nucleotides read TGTGCCAGCAGGGAGGACAGGACAGGGCAAGAGACCCAGTACTTC.

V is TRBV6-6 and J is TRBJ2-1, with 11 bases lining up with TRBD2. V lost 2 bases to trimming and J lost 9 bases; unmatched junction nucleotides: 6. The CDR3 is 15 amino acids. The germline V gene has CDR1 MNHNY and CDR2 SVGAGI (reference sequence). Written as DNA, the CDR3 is TGTGCCAGCAGTTACAGGCTAGCGGGGGGTAGTGAGCAGTTCTTC. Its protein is CASSYRLAGGSEQFF.

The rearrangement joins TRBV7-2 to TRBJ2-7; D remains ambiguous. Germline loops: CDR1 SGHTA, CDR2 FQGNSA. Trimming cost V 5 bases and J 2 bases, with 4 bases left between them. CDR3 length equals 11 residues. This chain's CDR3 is CASSATYEQYF. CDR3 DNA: TGTGCCAGCAGCGCGACCTACGAGCAGTACTTC.

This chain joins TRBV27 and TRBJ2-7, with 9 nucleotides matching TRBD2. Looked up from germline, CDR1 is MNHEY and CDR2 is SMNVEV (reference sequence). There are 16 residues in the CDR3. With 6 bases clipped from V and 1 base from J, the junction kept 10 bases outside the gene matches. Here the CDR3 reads CASRPWEAGGSYEQYF. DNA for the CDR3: TGTGCCAGCAGACCCTGGGAAGCGGGGGGTTCCTACGAGCAGTACTTC.